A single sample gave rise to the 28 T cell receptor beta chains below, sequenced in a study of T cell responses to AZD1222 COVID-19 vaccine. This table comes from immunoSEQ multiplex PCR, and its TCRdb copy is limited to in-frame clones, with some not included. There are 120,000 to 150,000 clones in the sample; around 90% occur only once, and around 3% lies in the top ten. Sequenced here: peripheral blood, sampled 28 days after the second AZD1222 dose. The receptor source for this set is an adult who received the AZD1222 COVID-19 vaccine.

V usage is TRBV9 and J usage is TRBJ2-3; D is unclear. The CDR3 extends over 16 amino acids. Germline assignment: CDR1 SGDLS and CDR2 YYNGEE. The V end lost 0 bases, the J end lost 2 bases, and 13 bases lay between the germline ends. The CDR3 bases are TGTGCCAGCAGCGTAGGGCCTTCCGCTTTCACAGATACGCAGTATTTT. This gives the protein CASSVGPSAFTDTQYF. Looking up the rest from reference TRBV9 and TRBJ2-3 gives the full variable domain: DSGVTQTPKHLITATGQRVTLRCSPRSGDLSVYWYQQSLDQGLQFLIQYYNGEERAKGNILERFSAQQFPDLHSELNLSSLELGDSALYFCASSVGPSAFTDTQYFGPGTRLTVL.

CDR3 in amino acids: CAISGETGGNSNEKLFF. The DNA for the CDR3 is TGTGCCATCAGTGGGGAGACAGGGGGCAATAGTAATGAAAAACTGTTTTTT. The rearrangement joins TRBV10-3 to TRBJ1-4, with 10 nucleotides matching TRBD1. Germline loops: CDR1 ENHRY, CDR2 SYGVKD. V lost 4 bases and J lost 4; bases outside the gene matches: 9. This CDR3 is 17 amino acids long.

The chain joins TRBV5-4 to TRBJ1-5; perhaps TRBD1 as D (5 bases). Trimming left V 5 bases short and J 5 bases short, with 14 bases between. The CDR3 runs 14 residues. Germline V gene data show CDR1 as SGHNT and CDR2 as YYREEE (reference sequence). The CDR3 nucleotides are TGTGCCAGCAGTCTTGACAGATCCGATCAGCCCCAGCATTTT. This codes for CASSLDRSDQPQHF.

CDR3 nucleotide sequence: TGCGCCAGCAGCTTGGGAGAAGACAATGAGCAGTTCTTC. Protein sequence: CASSLGEDNEQFF. This chain connects TRBV5-1 to TRBJ2-1; D is unclear. V was shortened by 0 bases and J by 5 bases, with 6 bases between the two germline ends. The CDR3 sequence is 13 residues long. From germline, CDR1 is SGHRS and CDR2 YFSETQ.

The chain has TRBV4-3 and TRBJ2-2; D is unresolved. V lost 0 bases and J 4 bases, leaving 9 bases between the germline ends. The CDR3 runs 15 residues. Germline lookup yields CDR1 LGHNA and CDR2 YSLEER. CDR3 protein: CASSQDLAFTGELFF. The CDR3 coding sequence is TGCGCCAGCAGCCAAGATCTGGCTTTCACCGGGGAGCTGTTTTTT.

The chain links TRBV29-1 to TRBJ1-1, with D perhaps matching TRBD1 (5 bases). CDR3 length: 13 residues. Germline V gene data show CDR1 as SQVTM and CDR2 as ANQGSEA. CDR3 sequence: CRSQGPGNTEAFF. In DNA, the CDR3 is TGCAGATCTCAGGGCCCCGGTAACACTGAAGCTTTCTTT.

The chain's CDR3 is CASSLLQGSRNTIYF. CDR3 DNA sequence: TGTGCCAGCAGCTTACTACAGGGGAGTCGAAACACCATATATTTT. The gene calls are TRBV7-6 and TRBJ1-3; TRBD1 matches 7 bases. CDR3 length: 15 amino acids. CDR1 is SGHVS and CDR2 is FNYEAQ in the germline V gene. The ends lost 2 bases at V and 5 bases at J; junction bases unmatched: 6.

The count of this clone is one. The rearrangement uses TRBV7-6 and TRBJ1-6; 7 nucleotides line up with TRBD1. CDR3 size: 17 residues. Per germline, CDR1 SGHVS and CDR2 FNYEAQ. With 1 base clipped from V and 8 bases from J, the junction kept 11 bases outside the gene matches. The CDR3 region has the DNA TGTGCCAGCAGCTTAGGGCCCACAGGGGATTCGGATTCACCCCTCCACTTT. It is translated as CASSLGPTGDSDSPLHF.

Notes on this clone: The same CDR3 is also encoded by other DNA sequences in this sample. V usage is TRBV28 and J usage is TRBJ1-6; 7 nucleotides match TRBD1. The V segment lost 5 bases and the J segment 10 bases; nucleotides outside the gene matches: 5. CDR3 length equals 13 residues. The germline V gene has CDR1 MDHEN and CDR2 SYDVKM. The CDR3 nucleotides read TGTGCCAGCAGTGACAGGGTTAGGTCACCCCTCCACTTT. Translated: CASSDRVRSPLHF.

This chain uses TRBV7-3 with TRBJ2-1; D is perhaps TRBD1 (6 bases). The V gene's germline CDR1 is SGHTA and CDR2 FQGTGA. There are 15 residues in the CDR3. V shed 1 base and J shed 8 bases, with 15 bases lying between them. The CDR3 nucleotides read TGTGCCAGCAGCTTAAACCCTGCAGGGGTCGATGAGCAGTTCTTC. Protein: CASSLNPAGVDEQFF.

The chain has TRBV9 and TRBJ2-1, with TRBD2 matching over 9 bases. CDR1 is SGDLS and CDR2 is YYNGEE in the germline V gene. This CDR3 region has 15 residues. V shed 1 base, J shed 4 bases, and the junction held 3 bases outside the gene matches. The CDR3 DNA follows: TGTGCCAGCAGCGTATCTAGCGGGATATACAATGAGCAGTTCTTC. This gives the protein CASSVSSGIYNEQFF.

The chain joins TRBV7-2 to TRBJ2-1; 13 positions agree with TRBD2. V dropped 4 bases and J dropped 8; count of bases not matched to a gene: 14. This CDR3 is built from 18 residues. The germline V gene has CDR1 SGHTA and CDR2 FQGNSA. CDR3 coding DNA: TGTGCCAGCAGCTACAATCCGACTAGCGGGGGGACCATCGATGAGCAGTTCTTC. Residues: CASSYNPTSGGTIDEQFF.

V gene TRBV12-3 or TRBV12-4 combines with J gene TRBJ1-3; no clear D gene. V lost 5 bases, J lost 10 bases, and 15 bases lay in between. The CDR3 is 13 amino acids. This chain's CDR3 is CASSDRNRHTIYF. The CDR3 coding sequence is TGTGCCAGCAGTGACCGCAACCGTCATACCATATATTTT.

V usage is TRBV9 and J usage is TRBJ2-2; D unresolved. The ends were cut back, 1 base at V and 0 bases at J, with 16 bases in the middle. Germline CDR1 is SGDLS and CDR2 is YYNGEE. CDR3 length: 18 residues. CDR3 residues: CASSVTVDSRTNTGELFF. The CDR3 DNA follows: TGTGCCAGCAGCGTAACCGTAGACTCTAGAACGAACACCGGGGAGCTGTTTTTT. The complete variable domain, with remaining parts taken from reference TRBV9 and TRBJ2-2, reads DSGVTQTPKHLITATGQRVTLRCSPRSGDLSVYWYQQSLDQGLQFLIQYYNGEERAKGNILERFSAQQFPDLHSELNLSSLELGDSALYFCASSVTVDSRTNTGELFFGEGSRLTVL.

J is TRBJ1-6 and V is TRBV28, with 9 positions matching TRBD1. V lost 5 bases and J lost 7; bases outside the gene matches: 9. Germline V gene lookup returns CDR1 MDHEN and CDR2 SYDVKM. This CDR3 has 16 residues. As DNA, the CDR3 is TGTGCCAGCAGTGCCCCCGGGACAGGGACGAATTCACCCCTCCACTTT. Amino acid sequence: CASSAPGTGTNSPLHF.

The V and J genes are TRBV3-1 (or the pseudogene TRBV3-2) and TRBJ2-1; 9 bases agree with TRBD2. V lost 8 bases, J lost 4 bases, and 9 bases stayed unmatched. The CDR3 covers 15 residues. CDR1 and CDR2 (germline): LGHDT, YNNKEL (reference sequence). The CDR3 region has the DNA TGTGCCAGCCAATTCAGCGGGAGGAAATACAATGAGCAGTTCTTC. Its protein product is CASQFSGRKYNEQFF.

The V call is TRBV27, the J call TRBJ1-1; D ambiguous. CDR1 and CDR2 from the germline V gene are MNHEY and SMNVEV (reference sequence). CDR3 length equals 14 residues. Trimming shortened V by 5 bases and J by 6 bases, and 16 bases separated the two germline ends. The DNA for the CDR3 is TGTGCCAGCAGTACCCGGGAGGGAAAAGCTGAAGCTTTCTTT. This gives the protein CASSTREGKAEAFF.

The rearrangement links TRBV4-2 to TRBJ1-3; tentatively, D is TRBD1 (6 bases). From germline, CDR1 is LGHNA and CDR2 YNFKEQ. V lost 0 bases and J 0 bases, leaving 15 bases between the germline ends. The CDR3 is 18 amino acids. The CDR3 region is CASSQETGLITSGNTIYF. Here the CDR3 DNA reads TGTGCCAGCAGCCAAGAGACAGGCCTTATAACCTCTGGAAACACCATATATTTT.

CDR3 sequence: CASSLGLAGRFTGELFF. CDR3 nucleotides: TGCGCCAGCAGCTTGGGACTAGCGGGACGCTTCACCGGGGAGCTGTTTTTT. This rearrangement joins TRBV5-1 to TRBJ2-2; 11 nucleotides agree with TRBD2. Looked up from germline, CDR1 is SGHRS and CDR2 is YFSETQ. The J segment lost 4 bases and the V segment lost 0 bases, leaving 5 bases of the junction unmatched. This CDR3 spans 17 amino acids.

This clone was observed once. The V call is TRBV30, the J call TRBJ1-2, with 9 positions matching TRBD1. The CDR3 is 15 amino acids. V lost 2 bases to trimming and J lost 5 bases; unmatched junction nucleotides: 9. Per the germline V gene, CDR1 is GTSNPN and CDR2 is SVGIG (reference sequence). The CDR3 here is CAWSPKQGAWYGYTF. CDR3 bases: TGTGCCTGGAGTCCGAAACAGGGGGCCTGGTATGGCTACACCTTC.

The CDR3 sequence is CASSPPAGEKLFF. CDR3 in DNA: TGTGCCAGCAGTCCGCCCGCCGGGGAAAAACTGTTTTTT. The V gene is TRBV12-3 or TRBV12-4, the J gene TRBJ1-4, with unresolved D. This CDR3 region has 13 residues. V gave up 5 bases and J gave up 8 bases, with 12 bases separating them.

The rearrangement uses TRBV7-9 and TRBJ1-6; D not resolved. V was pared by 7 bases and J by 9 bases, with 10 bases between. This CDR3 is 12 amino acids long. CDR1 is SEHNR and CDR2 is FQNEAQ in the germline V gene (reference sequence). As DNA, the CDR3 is TGTGCCAGCACCCCCGAGGGTTCACCCCTCCACTTT. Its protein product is CASTPEGSPLHF.

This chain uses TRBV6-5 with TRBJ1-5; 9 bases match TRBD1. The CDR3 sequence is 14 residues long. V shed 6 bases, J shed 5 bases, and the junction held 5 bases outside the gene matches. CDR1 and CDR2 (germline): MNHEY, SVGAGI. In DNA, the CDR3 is TGTGCCAGCAGCCCGGGACAGGGCCATCAGCCCCAGCATTTT. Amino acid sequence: CASSPGQGHQPQHF.

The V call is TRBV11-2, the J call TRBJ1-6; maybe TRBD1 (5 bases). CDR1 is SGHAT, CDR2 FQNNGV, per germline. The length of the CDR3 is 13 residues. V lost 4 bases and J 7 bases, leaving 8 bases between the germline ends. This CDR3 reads CASSWGGNSPLHF. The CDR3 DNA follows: TGTGCCAGCAGCTGGGGCGGGAATTCACCCCTCCACTTT.

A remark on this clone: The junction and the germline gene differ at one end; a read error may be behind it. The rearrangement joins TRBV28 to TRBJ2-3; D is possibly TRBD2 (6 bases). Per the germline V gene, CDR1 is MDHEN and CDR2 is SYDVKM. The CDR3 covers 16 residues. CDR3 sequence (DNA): TGTGCCAGCAGTTCCTTAGGTGGAGGGTGGGGAGATGCGCAGTATTTT. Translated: CASSSLGGGWGDAQYF.

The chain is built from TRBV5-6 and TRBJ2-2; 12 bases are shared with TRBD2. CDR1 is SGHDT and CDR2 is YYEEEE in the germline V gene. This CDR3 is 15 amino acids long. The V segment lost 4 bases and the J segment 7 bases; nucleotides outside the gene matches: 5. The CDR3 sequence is CASSLGLAGSGELFF. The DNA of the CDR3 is TGTGCCAGCAGCCTTGGACTAGCGGGGAGCGGGGAGCTGTTTTTT.

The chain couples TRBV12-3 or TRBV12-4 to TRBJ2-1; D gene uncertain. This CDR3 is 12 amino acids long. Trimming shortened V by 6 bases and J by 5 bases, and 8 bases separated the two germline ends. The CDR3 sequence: CASRLPNNEQFF. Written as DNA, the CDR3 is TGTGCCAGCAGACTTCCAAACAATGAGCAGTTCTTC.

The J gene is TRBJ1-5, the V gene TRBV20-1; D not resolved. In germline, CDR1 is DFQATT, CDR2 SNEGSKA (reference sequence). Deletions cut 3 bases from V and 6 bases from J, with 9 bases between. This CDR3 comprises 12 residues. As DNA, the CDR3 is TGCAGTGCTAGTGGCGGTGGTCAGCCCCAGCATTTT. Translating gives CSASGGGQPQHF.